This T cell receptor (beta chain) derives from a study of CD8 T cells in Susac syndrome. Germline V lookup: CDR1 MDHEN, CDR2 SYDVKM. V lost 6 bases, J lost 3 bases, and 18 bases lay in between. CDR3 length: 15 residues. Negative isolation yielded the CD8+ and CD4+ T cells, while FACS enriched the TEMRA cells. Random hexamers served to reverse transcribe roughly 0.5 to 1 ug RNA. TCRdb passed the immunoSEQ multiplex PCR reads through MiXCR, listing each CDR3 protein once. The table lists more than 150,000 distinct CDR3 sequences, more than 95% of them singletons. The chain links TRBV28 to TRBJ2-7, with a tentative D call TRBD2 (7 bases). The sample was CD4+ T cells from PBMCs. The TCR was taken from a human donor with Susac syndrome. CDR3 protein: CASRLRGGADYEQYF. Written as DNA, the CDR3 is TGTGCCAGCAGACTTAGGGGGGGCGCCGACTACGAGCAGTACTTC.